One and the same sample provided the 7 T cell receptor beta chains below, sequenced in a study of identical twins. MiXCR, run by TCRdb on the 5' RACE reads, gives a single entry per CDR3 protein. Seen here are 1.5 million to 2 million distinct CDR3 sequences, 25% to 35% observed once, and the top ten hold under 0.35%. The specimen sequenced was cord blood. The receptors here all came from a newborn girl in good health.

Only a few counts were recorded for this clonotype. The V and J genes are TRBV4-1 and TRBJ2-1; 11 positions match TRBD2. Trimming took 3 bases from V and 6 from J; bases not matched to a gene: 10. The CDR3 runs 17 residues. The germline V gene encodes CDR1 MGHRA and CDR2 YSYEKL. The CDR3 DNA is TGCGCCAGCAGCCATCCTAGGACTAGCGGGCTGTCCAATGAGCAGTTCTTC. It encodes CASSHPRTSGLSNEQFF.

This clonotype has more than one count but fewer than ten. The gene calls are TRBV6-1 and TRBJ1-5; TRBD1 is a possible D gene (6 bases). Germline V gene lookup returns CDR1 MNHNS and CDR2 SASEGT. The CDR3 length is 15 residues. V shed 4 bases and J shed 5 bases, with 15 bases lying between them. CDR3: CASSVGASGDQPQHF. In DNA form, the CDR3 reads TGTGCCAGCAGTGTTGGAGCGTCAGGGGATCAGCCCCAGCATTTT.

This sequence joins TRBV20-1 and TRBJ1-5, with D maybe TRBD1 (6 bases). V lost 3 bases and J 0 bases, leaving 12 bases between the germline ends. In germline, CDR1 is DFQATT, CDR2 SNEGSKA (reference sequence). CDR3 length equals 15 residues. CDR3 nucleotides: TGCAGTGCTAGGGCTCAGGGGTATAGCAATCAGCCCCAGCATTTT. Translated: CSARAQGYSNQPQHF.

The rearrangement joins TRBV28 to TRBJ1-4, with D possibly being TRBD1 (5 bases). This CDR3 spans 13 amino acids. With 3 bases removed from V and 12 bases from J, the gap between germline ends came to 14 bases. Germline CDR1 reads MDHEN; CDR2 reads SYDVKM. The CDR3 protein is CASSFGHRTQLFF. CDR3 in DNA: TGTGCCAGCAGTTTCGGACATAGGACTCAACTGTTTTTT.

This clonotype was detected only a few times. J is TRBJ1-4 and V is TRBV6-1, with D uncertain. Per the germline V gene, CDR1 is MNHNS and CDR2 is SASEGT. V was pared by 4 bases and J by 7 bases, with 19 bases between. CDR3 length equals 16 residues. The CDR3 reads CASSVPERWAAEKLFF. CDR3 in DNA: TGTGCCAGCAGTGTCCCTGAGCGTTGGGCGGCTGAAAAACTGTTTTTT.

The V gene is TRBV20-1, the J gene TRBJ2-7; D possibly corresponds to TRBD1 (5 bases). V shed 2 bases and J shed 2 bases, with 16 bases lying between them. Looked up from germline, CDR1 is DFQATT and CDR2 is SNEGSKA (reference sequence). The CDR3 runs to 15 residues. The CDR3 DNA reads as TGCAGTGCTAGAAAGAACAGGCGCGAACCCTACGAGCAGTACTTC. This gives the protein CSARKNRREPYEQYF.

The chain carries TRBV20-1 and TRBJ2-2, with D unresolved. Germline V CDR1 and CDR2: DFQATT, SNEGSKA (reference sequence). Trimming stripped 5 bases from V and 6 bases from J, with 7 bases between. The CDR3 has 11 residues. The CDR3: CSAFGPGELFF. CDR3 nucleotides: TGCAGTGCTTTCGGACCCGGGGAGCTGTTTTTT.